This entry concerns a single T cell receptor beta chain. Its antigen is undetermined. With V trimmed by 5 bases and J by 2 bases, 8 bases remained unmatched. From germline, CDR1 is MNHEY and CDR2 SMNVEV (reference sequence). The CDR3 spans 16 residues. This sample stems from a study of shared clonotypes between healthy human individuals. Study-wide results and limits: Clonotypes which were not shared had lower generation probabilities than clonotypes that all four donors shared.

Source study methods: Because ImmunoSEQ provided only junction sequences with no quality scores, the filtering differed. Measured with immunoSEQ multiplex PCR; TCRdb has only the in-frame clones, and not every one. That table gives V, J and clone size, and the DNA gave D and trimming. The repertoire holds millions of clones, with just under 95% as singletons. Terminally differentiated effector memory CD45RA+ cells were left out of the naive CD8 fraction, which was CD45RO-negative and positively selected for CCR7. The receptor was isolated from a young man in good health. The sequencing input was naive CD8+ T cells sorted from blood. This sequence joins TRBV27 and TRBJ2-5; 10 bases fit TRBD1. The DNA for the CDR3 is TGTGCCAGCAGTCGACAGGGGGCGGCAATTCAAGAGACCCAGTACTTC. Translated, it gives CASSRQGAAIQETQYF.